This passage covers 10 T cell receptor beta chains from one sample sequenced in a study of Ad26.COV2.S vaccination and SARS-CoV-2 variants. Described treatment: about 20 received Ad26.COV2.S at low or high dose, single or two shots; several received placebo; per-sample allocation not given. The samples were gathered on day 63 after the first injection of vaccine or placebo. The method was immunoSEQ multiplex PCR; TCRdb's version includes in-frame clones alone and lacks a portion of them. The profile shows around 450,000 clones, about nine tenths of them singletons. Material: peripheral blood, obtained in a trial of Ad26.COV2.S vaccine versus placebo. The receptors here all came from a person between 18 and 65 years old who received the Ad26.COV2.S COVID-19 vaccine or a placebo.

V is TRBV9 and J is TRBJ2-7; D possibly uses TRBD1 or TRBD2 (9 bases each). The CDR3 runs to 21 residues. Germline V gene data show CDR1 as SGDLS and CDR2 as YYNGEE. V was shortened by 0 bases and J by 0 bases, with 28 bases between the two germline ends. CDR3 region: CASSVAGRGGQGGLRSYEQYF. The CDR3 region has the DNA TGTGCCAGCAGCGTAGCTGGGCGGGGGGGACAGGGAGGCCTACGCTCCTACGAGCAGTACTTC. The variable domain in full, with the rest retrieved from reference TRBV9 and TRBJ2-7, is DSGVTQTPKHLITATGQRVTLRCSPRSGDLSVYWYQQSLDQGLQFLIQYYNGEERAKGNILERFSAQQFPDLHSELNLSSLELGDSALYFCASSVAGRGGQGGLRSYEQYFGPGTRLTVT.

This clone was seen only a few times. The chain has TRBV18 and TRBJ2-3, with 8 bases identical to TRBD2. This CDR3 has 16 amino acids. The V and J ends lost 6 bases and 2 bases, in that order; junction bases with no gene match: 10. Germline V lookup: CDR1 KGHSH, CDR2 LQKENI. Here the CDR3 DNA reads TGTGCCAGCTCCGAAAGCGGGAGCCCGACCACAGATACGCAGTATTTT. Encoded protein: CASSESGSPTTDTQYF.

V usage is TRBV3-1 (or the pseudogene TRBV3-2) and J usage is TRBJ1-2; possible D gene TRBD1, 5 bases. This CDR3 is built from 18 residues. Trimming took 5 bases from V and 6 from J, leaving 28 bases between them. Per the germline V gene, CDR1 is LGHDT and CDR2 is YNNKEL (reference sequence). CDR3 residues: CASSIGGWGNHFDHGYTF. Here the CDR3 DNA reads TGTGCCAGCAGCATTGGAGGTTGGGGGAACCACTTCGATCATGGCTACACCTTC.

This chain joins TRBV18 and TRBJ2-1, with D unresolved. Trimming pared 8 bases from V and 2 bases from J, leaving 22 bases between. This CDR3 is built from 17 residues. Germline V gene data show CDR1 as KGHSH and CDR2 as LQKENI. The CDR3 DNA reads as TGTGCCAGCGCCACGTCTACGGTTACGGTTCCCTACAATGAGCAGTTCTTC. Translated, it gives CASATSTVTVPYNEQFF.

This chain connects TRBV10-3 to TRBJ2-3, with TRBD2 identical over 8 bases. The CDR3 has 12 residues. From germline, CDR1 is ENHRY and CDR2 SYGVKD. With V trimmed by 6 bases and J by 14 bases, 10 bases remained unmatched. CDR3 coding DNA: TGTGCCATCAGCCCCTTCCGGGAGGGCCGGTATTTT. This codes for CAISPFREGRYF.

The V call is TRBV27, the J call TRBJ2-1, with 11 bases matching TRBD2. The V and J ends lost 5 bases and 4 bases, in that order; junction bases with no gene match: 7. Germline lookup yields CDR1 MNHEY and CDR2 SMNVEV (reference sequence). The CDR3 contains 16 residues. The CDR3 region has the DNA TGTGCCAGCAGTGTTCGCACTAGCGGGGGATACAATGAGCAGTTCTTC. Protein sequence: CASSVRTSGGYNEQFF.

CDR3 protein: CASSLSGWGTEAFF. In nucleotides, the CDR3 is TGTGCCAGCAGTTTATCGGGGTGGGGCACTGAAGCTTTCTTT. V gene TRBV27 combines with J gene TRBJ1-1, with D hard to call. The V end was cut by 0 bases, the J end by 4 bases, with 9 bases between. The CDR3 totals 14 residues. Germline-derived CDR1 and CDR2 are MNHEY and SMNVEV (reference sequence).

The CDR3 is CASSNREPYGYTF. The CDR3 DNA follows: TGTGCCAGCAGCAACAGGGAACCCTATGGCTACACCTTC. This rearrangement joins TRBV6-5 to TRBJ1-2; D might be TRBD1 (6 bases). Trimming cost V 6 bases and J 4 bases, with 12 bases left between them. In germline, CDR1 is MNHEY, CDR2 SVGAGI. This CDR3 region has 13 residues.

This clone was detected only once. V is TRBV15 and J is TRBJ2-7, with a tentative D call TRBD1 (6 bases). Germline V gene data show CDR1 as LNHNV and CDR2 as YYDKDF (reference sequence). The CDR3 contains 15 residues. Trimming left V 2 bases short and J 5 bases short, with 16 bases between. The CDR3 nucleotides read TGTGCCACCAGCAGAAATACAGGGTTATATCACGAGCAGTACTTC. Encoded protein: CATSRNTGLYHEQYF.

This clone was picked up a small number of times. The chain has TRBV4-1 and TRBJ2-3; 13 bases are a match to TRBD2. The germline gives CDR1 MGHRA, CDR2 YSYEKL. This CDR3 is 17 amino acids long. V was clipped by 2 bases and J by 4 bases; unmatched bases: 6. The CDR3 nucleotides read TGCGCCAGCAGCCAATCATGGACTAGCGGGGGCCCAGATACGCAGTATTTT. This translates into CASSQSWTSGGPDTQYF.